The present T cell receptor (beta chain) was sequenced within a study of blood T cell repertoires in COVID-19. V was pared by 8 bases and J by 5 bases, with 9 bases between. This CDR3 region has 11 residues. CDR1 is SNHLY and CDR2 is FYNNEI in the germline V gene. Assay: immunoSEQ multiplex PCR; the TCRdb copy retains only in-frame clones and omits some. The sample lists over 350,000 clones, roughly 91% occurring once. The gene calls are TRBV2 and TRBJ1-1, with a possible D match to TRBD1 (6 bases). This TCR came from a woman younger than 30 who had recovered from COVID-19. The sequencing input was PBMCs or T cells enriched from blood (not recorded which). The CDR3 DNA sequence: TGTGCCAGCGGACAGACAACTGAAGCTTTCTTT. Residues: CASGQTTEAFF.